The 23 T cell receptor beta chains reported below all come from one sample, sequenced in a study of blood T cell repertoires in COVID-19 (dated by TCRdb to the early 2020s). Library preparation employed the immunoSEQ multiplex PCR assay. TCRdb stores this immuneACCESS table with in-frame sequences only. Part of the clones is absent; in the studies checked, under half of the shortfall reflects unresolved V genes, and no reason is known for the rest. The sample table lists 70,000 to 95,000 clones, roughly 81% of them with a count of one. The ten largest clonotypes hold roughly 20% of the sample. Sequences were obtained from peripheral blood. These receptors originate from a woman between 65 and 79 years old with acute or convalescent COVID-19.

The rearrangement uses TRBV5-1 and TRBJ2-7, with D possibly TRBD2 on 5 matching bases. Germline CDR1 is SGHRS and CDR2 is YFSETQ. The germline V and J ends were trimmed by 5 bases and 3 bases, with 9 bases remaining between them. The CDR3 extends over 12 amino acids. The CDR3 sequence is CASRRADYEQYF. The CDR3 DNA reads TGCGCCAGCAGGAGGGCCGACTACGAGCAGTACTTC.

The CDR3: CASRNEPPQGAYEQYF. The CDR3 DNA follows: TGCGCCAGCAGGAACGAGCCCCCACAGGGCGCCTACGAGCAGTACTTC. The chain employs TRBV5-1 and TRBJ2-7, with D possibly TRBD1 on 6 matching bases. The CDR3 has 16 amino acids. Trimming left V 5 bases short and J 2 bases short, with 20 bases between. The germline CDR1 and CDR2 sequences are SGHRS and YFSETQ. The full variable domain, with the rest looked up from reference TRBV5-1 and TRBJ2-7, is KAGVTQTPRYLIKTRGQQVTLSCSPISGHRSVSWYQQTPGQGLQFLFEYFSETQRNKGNFPGRFSGRQFSNSRSEMNVSTLELGDSALYLCASRNEPPQGAYEQYFGPGTRLTVT.

This rearrangement joins TRBV11-3 to TRBJ2-2; 7 nucleotides match TRBD1. CDR3 length: 15 amino acids. The germline gives CDR1 SGHNT, CDR2 YENEEA. The ends lost 4 bases at V and 3 bases at J; junction bases unmatched: 5. The CDR3 sequence is CASSSGQKYTGELFF. Written as DNA, the CDR3 is TGTGCCAGCAGCTCGGGACAGAAATACACCGGGGAGCTGTTTTTT.

The chain has TRBV6-1 and TRBJ1-6; unclear D gene. The V gene lost 3 bases and the J gene lost 3 bases, with 3 bases spanning the gap. The CDR3 loop spans 13 amino acids. Germline V gives CDR1 MNHNS, CDR2 SASEGT. The CDR3 region has the DNA TGTGCCAGCAGTGATCTCTATAATTCACCCCTCCACTTT. It encodes CASSDLYNSPLHF.

This clone was seen just once. The chain combines TRBV6-5 with TRBJ2-3, with TRBD1 identical over 8 bases. Germline CDR1 and CDR2: MNHEY and SVGAGI. V shed 5 bases, J shed 2 bases, and the junction held 6 bases outside the gene matches. This CDR3 region has 15 residues. The CDR3 region has the DNA TGTGCCAGCAGTCGGCGACAGGGGACCACAGATACGCAGTATTTT. Translated, it gives CASSRRQGTTDTQYF.

CDR3 region: CASSMSGRAYF. The CDR3 bases are TGTGCCAGCAGCATGAGCGGGAGGGCCTACTTC. The chain links TRBV3-1 (or the pseudogene TRBV3-2) to TRBJ2-7; the match to TRBD2 covers 10 bases. This CDR3 region has 11 residues. Germline V CDR1 and CDR2: LGHDT, YNNKEL (reference sequence). Trimming took 5 bases from V and 13 from J; bases not matched to a gene: 5.

The chain has TRBV2 and TRBJ1-5; D may be TRBD1 (6 bases). Trimming took 7 bases from V and 6 from J, leaving 19 bases between them. The CDR3 covers 15 residues. Germline assignment: CDR1 SNHLY and CDR2 FYNNEI. As DNA, the CDR3 is TGTGCCAGCACTGAGACGGGACAAAAGGGTCAGCCCCAGCATTTT. This sequence encodes CASTETGQKGQPQHF.

The chain couples TRBV2 to TRBJ1-1; no definite D call. CDR3 size: 15 residues. Between the trimmed V and J ends, which lost 6 bases and 1 base, there was a span of 15 bases. Germline lookup yields CDR1 SNHLY and CDR2 FYNNEI. The CDR3, as DNA: TGTGCCAGCAGGAGGACGAGGGTTGGGAACACTGAAGCTTTCTTT. Translated: CASRRTRVGNTEAFF.

The chain is built from TRBV6-5 and TRBJ2-7; 11 nucleotides line up with TRBD2. With V trimmed by 10 bases and J by 6 bases, 5 bases remained unmatched. Germline CDR1 reads MNHEY; CDR2 reads SVGAGI. The CDR3 is made up of 12 amino acids. The CDR3 DNA is TGTGCCACCCTACTAGCGGGAGTCGAGCAGTACTTC. This sequence encodes CATLLAGVEQYF.

The chain links TRBV28 to TRBJ2-2; the D is unclear. The germline V gene has CDR1 MDHEN and CDR2 SYDVKM. The length of the CDR3 is 13 residues. Trimming removed 5 bases at V and 7 bases at J, with 11 bases between. The CDR3 loop reads CASSLYSSGELFF. Written as DNA, the CDR3 is TGTGCCAGCAGTCTTTACTCGAGCGGGGAGCTGTTTTTT.

The rearrangement links TRBV9 to TRBJ1-2; 7 positions match TRBD1. This CDR3 is 15 amino acids long. V gave up 4 bases and J gave up 1 base; unmatched junction bases: 7. CDR1 is SGDLS, CDR2 YYNGEE, per germline. CDR3 in amino acids: CASSSRQGGNYGYTF. The CDR3 DNA reads TGTGCCAGCAGCTCGAGACAGGGTGGTAACTATGGCTACACCTTC.

The V call is TRBV5-1, the J call TRBJ1-1; the D is unclear. CDR3 length: 16 amino acids. V was trimmed by 0 bases and J by 0 bases, leaving 12 bases between them. In germline, CDR1 is SGHRS, CDR2 YFSETQ. The CDR3 sequence is CASSLATVSVNTEAFF. In DNA form, the CDR3 reads TGCGCCAGCAGCTTGGCCACGGTGAGCGTGAACACTGAAGCTTTCTTT.

The chain links TRBV6-5 to TRBJ2-7, with a tentative D call TRBD1 (5 bases). Germline CDR1 and CDR2: MNHEY and SVGAGI. The V end was cut by 2 bases, the J end by 3 bases, with 14 bases between. The CDR3 runs to 15 residues. The CDR3 DNA sequence: TGTGCCAGCAGTTACGTCCGTCAGGGCCGCTACGAGCAGTACTTC. Translation: CASSYVRQGRYEQYF.

This sequence joins TRBV6-6 and TRBJ2-4; the match to TRBD1 covers 8 bases. Germline values: CDR1 MNHNY, CDR2 SVGAGI (reference sequence). This CDR3 comprises 15 residues. Trimming at V came to 5 bases and at J to 4 bases, leaving 7 bases not matched to a gene. The CDR3 here is CASSGRDRLKNIQYF. The CDR3 DNA is TGTGCCAGCAGTGGCCGGGACAGGTTAAAAAACATTCAGTACTTC.

The rearrangement joins TRBV10-3 to TRBJ2-1; 9 nucleotides align to TRBD2. V shed 10 bases and J 9 bases; nucleotides not matched to a gene: 16. From germline, CDR1 is ENHRY and CDR2 SYGVKD. This CDR3 has 15 residues. The CDR3, as DNA: TGTGCCACGGCCGGGACTAGCCCCCTGATAGGTGAGCAGTTCTTC. Translated, it gives CATAGTSPLIGEQFF.

This clone was observed a few times. J is TRBJ2-1 and V is TRBV27; possible D gene TRBD1, 5 bases. CDR1 is MNHEY, CDR2 SMNVEV, per germline (reference sequence). Trimming stripped 5 bases from V and 6 bases from J, with 8 bases between. CDR3 length equals 12 residues. The chain's CDR3 is CASSRQGNEQFF. The CDR3 coding sequence is TGTGCCAGCAGTCGCCAGGGCAATGAGCAGTTCTTC.

CDR3 in amino acids: CASRTQGARQAGELFF. For the CDR3, the DNA is TGTGCCAGCCGCACCCAAGGGGCCCGGCAAGCCGGGGAGCTGTTTTTT. The gene calls are TRBV28 and TRBJ2-2; a possible D gene is TRBD1 (5 bases). Trimming removed 8 bases at V and 6 bases at J, with 22 bases between. Germline CDR1 is MDHEN and CDR2 is SYDVKM. CDR3 length: 16 amino acids. Together with reference TRBV28 and TRBJ2-2, the CDR3 gives the full variable domain: DVKVTQSSRYLVKRTGEKVFLECVQDMDHENMFWYRQDPGLGLRLIYFSYDVKMKEKGDIPEGYSVSREKKERFSLILESASTNQTSMYLCASRTQGARQAGELFFGEGSRLTVL.

The V gene is TRBV7-2, the J gene TRBJ1-2; D remains ambiguous. This CDR3 comprises 15 residues. Trimming took off 0 bases at V and 2 bases at J, with 10 bases between the two ends. Germline V CDR1 and CDR2: SGHTA, FQGNSA. The CDR3 region has the DNA TGTGCCAGCAGCTTAGCTCCCGGACTCAACTATGGCTACACCTTC. Translation gives CASSLAPGLNYGYTF. The full variable domain, rest sourced from reference TRBV7-2 and TRBJ1-2, is GAGVSQSPSNKVTEKGKDVELRCDPISGHTALYWYRQSLGQGLEFLIYFQGNSAPDKSGLPSDRFSAERTGGSVSTLTIQRTQQEDSAVYLCASSLAPGLNYGYTFGSGTRLTVV.

The CDR3 here is CASSYSGSSYEQYF. The CDR3 DNA is TGTGCCAGCAGCTACAGCGGGAGCTCCTACGAGCAGTACTTC. This chain connects TRBV9 to TRBJ2-7, with 8 bases fitting TRBD2. Unmatched junction bases numbered 3, after V lost 4 bases and J lost 0 bases. There are 14 residues in the CDR3. Germline V CDR1 and CDR2: SGDLS, YYNGEE. Full variable domain (missing parts from reference TRBV9 and TRBJ2-7): DSGVTQTPKHLITATGQRVTLRCSPRSGDLSVYWYQQSLDQGLQFLIQYYNGEERAKGNILERFSAQQFPDLHSELNLSSLELGDSALYFCASSYSGSSYEQYFGPGTRLTVT.

The chain is built from TRBV12-2 and TRBJ1-1. TRBV12-2 counts as a pseudogene. This CDR3 has 20 residues. As DNA, the CDR3 is TGTGCAAGTCGCTTAGTTGGCAGTTGGGGGGGGATCACTCGGGACACTGAAGCTTTCTTT. Protein sequence: CASRLVGSWGGITRDTEAFF.

The chain couples TRBV6-5 to TRBJ2-7; no firm D call. This CDR3 is built from 15 residues. From germline, CDR1 is MNHEY and CDR2 SVGAGI. Trimming removed 0 bases from V and 0 bases from J, with 9 bases in between. For the CDR3, the DNA is TGTGCCAGCAGTTACTCGAGGCAGAGCTCCTACGAGCAGTACTTC. It yields the protein CASSYSRQSSYEQYF.

The chain employs TRBV18 and TRBJ2-7, with no clear D. This CDR3 has 13 amino acids. Germline V gives CDR1 KGHSH, CDR2 LQKENI. Deletions cut 2 bases from V and 7 bases from J, with 12 bases between. CDR3: CASSPNTAREQYF. CDR3 nucleotide sequence: TGTGCCAGCTCACCAAACACCGCTAGGGAGCAGTACTTC.

This clone came up once. The chain carries TRBV18 and TRBJ1-4, with no clear D. This CDR3 region has 15 residues. V lost 1 base and J 3 bases, leaving 9 bases between the germline ends. Germline values: CDR1 KGHSH, CDR2 LQKENI. CDR3: CASSPQRVPNEKLFF. The DNA for the CDR3 is TGTGCCAGCTCACCACAGAGGGTCCCTAATGAAAAACTGTTTTTT. Using reference TRBV18 and TRBJ1-4 for the parts outside the CDR3, the full variable domain is NAGVMQNPRHLVRRRGQEARLRCSPMKGHSHVYWYRQLPEEGLKFMVYLQKENIIDESGMPKERFSAEFPKEGPSILRIQQVVRGDSAAYFCASSPQRVPNEKLFFGSGTQLSVL.